This entry lists 8 T cell receptor beta chains sequenced from one sample in a study of pediatric ulcerative colitis. The data were produced by immunoSEQ multiplex PCR, yet TCRdb's version contains in-frame clones alone and is incomplete. The table shows 44,000 or so clones, with roughly 79% occurring only once. The rectum was sampled with one to two pinch biopsies at colonoscopy. The sequencing input was gut tissue. These TCRs come from a girl aged 5 to 17 with moderate ulcerative colitis.

This clone has more than one count but fewer than ten. The rearrangement joins TRBV4-2 to TRBJ2-5; possibly TRBD2 for D (5 bases). The V and J ends lost 4 bases and 3 bases respectively, with 15 bases between them. CDR1 and CDR2 from the germline V gene are LGHNA and YNFKEQ. The CDR3 is 15 amino acids. The CDR3 sequence is CASSRSSGREETQYF. In DNA form, the CDR3 reads TGTGCCAGCAGCCGCTCCTCGGGAAGGGAAGAGACCCAGTACTTC.

On this clone: Compared with germline, one end of the junction differs, possibly owing to a read error. This rearrangement joins TRBV4-2 to TRBJ2-3; D is unresolved. The CDR3 is 12 amino acids. Looked up from germline, CDR1 is LGHNA and CDR2 is YNFKEQ. The CDR3 here is CAGSLGRDTQYF. DNA of the CDR3: TGTGCCGGCAGCCTAGGACGGGATACGCAGTATTTT.

This chain connects TRBV5-1 to TRBJ2-3, with TRBD1 identical over 7 bases. The CDR3 is made up of 15 amino acids. Germline V gene data show CDR1 as SGHRS and CDR2 as YFSETQ. The J segment lost 2 bases and the V segment lost 3 bases, leaving 6 bases of the junction unmatched. CDR3 sequence (DNA): TGCGCCAGCAGCTCGGGACAGACCATCACAGATACGCAGTATTTT. The encoded protein is CASSSGQTITDTQYF.

V gene TRBV11-2 combines with J gene TRBJ2-5, with a tentative D call TRBD2 (6 bases). The length of the CDR3 is 15 residues. Germline lookup yields CDR1 SGHAT and CDR2 FQNNGV. V lost 1 base, J lost 2 bases, and 11 bases lay in between. The CDR3 reads CASSLGGLRQETQYF. DNA for the CDR3: TGTGCCAGCAGCTTAGGGGGACTGCGACAAGAGACCCAGTACTTC.

The chain is built from TRBV14 and TRBJ1-2; TRBD1 agrees at 10 bases. The V and J ends lost 0 bases and 3 bases, in that order; junction bases with no gene match: 7. Germline V CDR1 and CDR2: SGHDN, FVKESK. The length of the CDR3 is 17 residues. The CDR3 loop reads CASSQDLGDRGYYGYTF. CDR3 nucleotides: TGTGCCAGCAGCCAAGATTTGGGGGACAGGGGCTACTATGGCTACACCTTC. The whole variable domain, filled in from reference TRBV14 and TRBJ1-2, reads EAGVTQFPSHSVIEKGQTVTLRCDPISGHDNLYWYRRVMGKEIKFLLHFVKESKQDESGMPNNRFLAERTGGTYSTLKVQPAELEDSGVYFCASSQDLGDRGYYGYTFGSGTRLTVV.

The chain employs TRBV4-2 and TRBJ2-5; TRBD2 agrees at 9 bases. The V segment lost 4 bases and the J segment 8 bases; nucleotides outside the gene matches: 14. This CDR3 contains 16 residues. Looked up from germline, CDR1 is LGHNA and CDR2 is YNFKEQ. CDR3 amino acids: CASSPMEAGGAGTQYF. The CDR3 bases are TGTGCCAGCAGCCCCATGGAGGCGGGGGGGGCAGGAACCCAGTACTTC.

The chain joins TRBV27 to TRBJ2-3, with 8 nucleotides matching TRBD2. Trimming cost V 3 bases and J 6 bases; bases outside gene matches: 14. The CDR3 extends over 17 amino acids. The V gene's germline CDR1 is MNHEY and CDR2 SMNVEV (reference sequence). The CDR3 DNA reads as TGTGCCAGCAGTTTTAGTCGGGGAGGGAGCGGGAGTGATACGCAGTATTTT. It encodes CASSFSRGGSGSDTQYF.

For the CDR3, the DNA is TGTGCCAGCAGCGCCTCCCGGCTGGGGAAGCGAGCAGATACGCAGTATTTT. It encodes CASSASRLGKRADTQYF. The chain combines TRBV9 with TRBJ2-3; D uncertain. This CDR3 region has 17 residues. CDR1 is SGDLS and CDR2 is YYNGEE in the germline V gene. The V and J ends lost 3 bases and 4 bases respectively, with 21 bases between them.